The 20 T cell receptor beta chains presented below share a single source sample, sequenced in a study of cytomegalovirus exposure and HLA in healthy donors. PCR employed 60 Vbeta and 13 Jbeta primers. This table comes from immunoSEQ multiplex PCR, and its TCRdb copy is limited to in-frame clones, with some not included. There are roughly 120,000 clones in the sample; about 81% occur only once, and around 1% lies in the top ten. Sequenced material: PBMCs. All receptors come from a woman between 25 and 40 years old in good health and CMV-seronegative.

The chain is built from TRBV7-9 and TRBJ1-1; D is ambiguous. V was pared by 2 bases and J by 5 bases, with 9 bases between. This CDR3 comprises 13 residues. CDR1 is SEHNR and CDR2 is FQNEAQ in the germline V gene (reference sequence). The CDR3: CASSLPPATEAFF. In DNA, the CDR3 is TGTGCCAGCAGCTTACCCCCAGCGACTGAAGCTTTCTTT.

The CDR3 protein is CASKRGQGHQPQHF. The CDR3 DNA sequence: TGTGCCAGCAAGAGGGGACAGGGTCATCAGCCCCAGCATTTT. The chain recombines TRBV6-5 with TRBJ1-5, with 9 nucleotides matching TRBD1. The CDR3 spans 14 residues. The V and J ends lost 7 bases and 5 bases, in that order; junction bases with no gene match: 6. From germline, CDR1 is MNHEY and CDR2 SVGAGI.

The CDR3 loop is CASRRGFPTGHYEQYF. The CDR3 DNA follows: TGCGCCAGCAGGCGCGGGTTTCCGACAGGTCACTACGAGCAGTACTTC. V usage is TRBV10-1 and J usage is TRBJ2-7; D may be TRBD1 (6 bases). Germline assignment: CDR1 WNHNN and CDR2 SYGVQD (reference sequence). The CDR3 loop spans 16 amino acids. Deletions cut 6 bases from V and 3 bases from J, with 21 bases between.

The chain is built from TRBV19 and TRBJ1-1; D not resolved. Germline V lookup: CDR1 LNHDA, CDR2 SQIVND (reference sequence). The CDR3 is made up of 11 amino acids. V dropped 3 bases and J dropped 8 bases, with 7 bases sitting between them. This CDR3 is CASSITREAFF. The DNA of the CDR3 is TGTGCCAGTAGTATCACGAGAGAAGCTTTCTTT.

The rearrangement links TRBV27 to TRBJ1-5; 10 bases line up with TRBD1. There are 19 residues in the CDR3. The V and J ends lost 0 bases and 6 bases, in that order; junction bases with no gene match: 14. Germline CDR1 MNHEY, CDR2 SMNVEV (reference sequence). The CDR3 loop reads CASSLSPPVGTGASQPQHF. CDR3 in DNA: TGTGCCAGCAGTTTATCACCCCCGGTGGGGACAGGGGCAAGTCAGCCCCAGCATTTT.

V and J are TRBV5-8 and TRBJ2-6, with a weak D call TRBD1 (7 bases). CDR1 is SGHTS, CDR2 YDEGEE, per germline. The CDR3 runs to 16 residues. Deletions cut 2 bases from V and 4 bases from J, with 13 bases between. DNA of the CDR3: TGTGCCAGCAGCTTCGGAGGGGGCTCGGGGGCCAACGTCCTGACTTTC. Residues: CASSFGGGSGANVLTF.

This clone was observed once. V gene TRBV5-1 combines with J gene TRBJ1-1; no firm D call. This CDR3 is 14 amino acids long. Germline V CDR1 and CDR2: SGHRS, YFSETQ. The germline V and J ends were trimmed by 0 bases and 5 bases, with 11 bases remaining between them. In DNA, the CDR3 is TGCGCCAGCAGCTTGGAGGTTGGAGAGACTGAAGCTTTCTTT. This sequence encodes CASSLEVGETEAFF.

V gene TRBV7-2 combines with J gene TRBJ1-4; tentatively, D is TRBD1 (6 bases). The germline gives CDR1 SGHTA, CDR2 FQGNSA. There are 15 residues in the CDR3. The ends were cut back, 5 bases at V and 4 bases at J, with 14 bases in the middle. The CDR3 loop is CASSDRTANNEKLFF. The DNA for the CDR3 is TGTGCCAGCAGCGATCGGACAGCAAATAATGAAAAACTGTTTTTT.

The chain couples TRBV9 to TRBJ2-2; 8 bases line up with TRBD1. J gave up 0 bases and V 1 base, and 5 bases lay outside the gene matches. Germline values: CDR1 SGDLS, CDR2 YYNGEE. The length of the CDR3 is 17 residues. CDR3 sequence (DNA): TGTGCCAGCAGCGTACCCCGGGACAGGCCGAACACCGGGGAGCTGTTTTTT. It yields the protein CASSVPRDRPNTGELFF.

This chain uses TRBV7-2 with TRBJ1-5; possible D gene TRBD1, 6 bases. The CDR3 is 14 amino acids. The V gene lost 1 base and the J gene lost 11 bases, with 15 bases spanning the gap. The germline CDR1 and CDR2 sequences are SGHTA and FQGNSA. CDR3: CASSLGRVQGSQHF. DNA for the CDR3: TGTGCCAGCAGCTTAGGTCGGGTCCAGGGGTCCCAGCATTTT.

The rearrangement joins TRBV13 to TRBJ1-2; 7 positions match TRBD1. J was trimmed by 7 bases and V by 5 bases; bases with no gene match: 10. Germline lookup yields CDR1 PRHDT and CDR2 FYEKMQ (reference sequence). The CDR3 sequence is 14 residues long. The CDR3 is CASSAQQGSSGYTF. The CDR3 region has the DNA TGTGCCAGCAGCGCCCAACAGGGGAGCTCTGGCTACACCTTC. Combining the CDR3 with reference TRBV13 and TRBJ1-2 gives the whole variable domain AAGVIQSPRHLIKEKRETATLKCYPIPRHDTVYWYQQGPGQDPQFLISFYEKMQSDKGSIPDRFSAQQFSDYHSELNMSSLELGDSALYFCASSAQQGSSGYTFGSGTRLTVV.

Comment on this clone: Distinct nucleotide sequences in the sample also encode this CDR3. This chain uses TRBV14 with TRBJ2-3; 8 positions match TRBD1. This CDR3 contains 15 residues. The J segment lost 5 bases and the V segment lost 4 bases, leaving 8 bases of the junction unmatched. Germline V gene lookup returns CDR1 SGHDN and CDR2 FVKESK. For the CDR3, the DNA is TGTGCCAGCAGCCCCCTGGGACAGGTTGGAGATACGCAGTATTTT. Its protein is CASSPLGQVGDTQYF.

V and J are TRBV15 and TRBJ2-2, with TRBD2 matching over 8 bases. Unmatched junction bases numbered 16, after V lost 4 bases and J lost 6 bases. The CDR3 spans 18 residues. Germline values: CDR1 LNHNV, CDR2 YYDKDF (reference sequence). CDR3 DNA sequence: TGTGCCACCAGCATCCCTAGCGGGCTCGTCAGGGGTTCCGGGGAGCTGTTTTTT. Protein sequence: CATSIPSGLVRGSGELFF.

CDR3: CASSSPSYEQYF. The CDR3 DNA follows: TGTGCCAGCAGTTCCCCGTCCTACGAGCAGTACTTC. The V and J genes are TRBV27 and TRBJ2-7; D is ambiguous. Germline V CDR1 and CDR2: MNHEY, SMNVEV (reference sequence). The CDR3 spans 12 residues. The ends were cut back, 4 bases at V and 1 base at J, with 5 bases in the middle.

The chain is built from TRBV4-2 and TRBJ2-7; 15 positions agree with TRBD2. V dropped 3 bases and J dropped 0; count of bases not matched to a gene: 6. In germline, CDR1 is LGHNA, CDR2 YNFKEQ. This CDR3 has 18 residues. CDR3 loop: CASSQTGTSGGISYEQYF. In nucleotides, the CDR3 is TGTGCCAGCAGCCAGACCGGGACTAGCGGGGGGATCTCCTACGAGCAGTACTTC.

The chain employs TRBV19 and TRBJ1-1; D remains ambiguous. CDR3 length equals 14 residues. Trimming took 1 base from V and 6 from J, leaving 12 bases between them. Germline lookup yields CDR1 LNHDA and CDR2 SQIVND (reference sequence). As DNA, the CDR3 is TGTGCCAGTAGTATAGGACACCTGGTATCTGAAGCTTTCTTT. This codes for CASSIGHLVSEAFF.

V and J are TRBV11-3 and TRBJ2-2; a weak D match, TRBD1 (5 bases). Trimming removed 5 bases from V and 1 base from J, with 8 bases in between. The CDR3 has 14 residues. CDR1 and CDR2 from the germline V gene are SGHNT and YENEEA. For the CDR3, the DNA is TGTGCCAGCAGCGCGACAGAGAACACCGGGGAGCTGTTTTTT. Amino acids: CASSATENTGELFF.

Here the CDR3 reads CASSLDWGDTEAFF. The CDR3 DNA reads as TGCGCCAGCAGCTTGGATTGGGGGGACACTGAAGCTTTCTTT. The chain has TRBV5-1 and TRBJ1-1; D is possibly TRBD1 (5 bases). V lost 0 bases, J lost 3 bases, and 9 bases lay in between. The CDR3 contains 14 residues. Germline CDR1 SGHRS, CDR2 YFSETQ.

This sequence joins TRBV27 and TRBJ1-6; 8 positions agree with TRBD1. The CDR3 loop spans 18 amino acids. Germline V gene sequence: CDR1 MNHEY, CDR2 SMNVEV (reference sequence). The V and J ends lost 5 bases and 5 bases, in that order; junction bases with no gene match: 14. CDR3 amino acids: CASSPPRTGTSNNSPLHF. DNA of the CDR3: TGTGCCAGCAGTCCGCCAAGGACAGGGACGTCAAATAATTCACCCCTCCACTTT.

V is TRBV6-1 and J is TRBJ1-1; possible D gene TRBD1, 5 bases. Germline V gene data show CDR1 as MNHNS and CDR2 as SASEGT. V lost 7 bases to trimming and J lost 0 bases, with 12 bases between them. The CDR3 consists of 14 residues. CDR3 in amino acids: CASNQGSMNTEAFF. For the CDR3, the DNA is TGTGCCAGCAACCAGGGTTCAATGAACACTGAAGCTTTCTTT.